This TCR beta chain was sequenced during a study of blood T cell repertoires in COVID-19. Study background: The analysed material was cDNA or gDNA that came from T cells, B-cell-depleted T cells, or PBMCs.

Germline loops: CDR1 SGDLS, CDR2 YYNGEE. This CDR3 contains 16 residues. V was trimmed by 4 bases and J by 0 bases, leaving 16 bases between them. Sequenced by immunoSEQ multiplex PCR; TCRdb stores in-frame clones only, minus some. The table lists 450,000 to 500,000 clones, about 85% of them singletons. Recovered participants had two consecutive negative NP/OP PCR tests, healthcare professional clearance, or symptom resolution. The rearrangement uses TRBV9 and TRBJ1-2; D not resolved. The sequenced sample consisted of PBMCs or T cells enriched from blood (not recorded which). The sequence derives from a woman aged 55 to 70 who had recovered from COVID-19. The CDR3 DNA reads as TGTGCCAGCAGCTGGGGAGGAACGGGGTCTAACTATGGCTACACCTTC. This sequence encodes CASSWGGTGSNYGYTF.